A selection of T cell receptor beta chains follows, all from one sample in a study of cytomegalovirus exposure and HLA in healthy donors. Sequencing was performed with immunoSEQ multiplex PCR; in TCRdb, only in-frame clones are kept and a portion is missing. The profile shows under 200,000 clones, approximately 82% of them singletons. Sequenced sample: PBMCs. All receptors come from a man aged 45 to 65 in good health and CMV-seropositive. Both conserved end residues are part of each CDR3. A D gene is named only where the DNA matches it firmly. Some rows have no size entry. The others give once, few or many, or a class for an expanded clone.

>TRBJ1-1|.|.|TRBV7-9
CASSLGFGGAGAFF
TGTGCCAGCAGCTTAGGTTTTGGTGGAGCCGGAGCTTTCTTT
>TRBJ1-4|.|once|TRBV18
CASSPLAGAGDEKLFF
TGTGCCAGCTCACCCCTGGCGGGGGCTGGGGATGAAAAACTGTTTTTT
>TRBJ1-1|.|.|TRBV7-6
CASSLVTGSTEAFF
TGTGCCAGCAGCTTAGTTACAGGGAGCACTGAAGCTTTCTTT
>TRBJ2-2|.|many|TRBV7-3
CASSPARQDTGELFF
TGTGCCAGCAGCCCGGCTAGACAGGACACCGGGGAGCTGTTTTTT
>TRBJ2-2|.|.|TRBV21-1
CASSKERQGHRNTGELFF
TGTGCCAGCAGCAAAGAGCGACAGGGCCATAGGAACACCGGGGAGCTGTTTTTT
>TRBJ2-7|TRBD1|.|TRBV5-1
CASSPVGTGDYEQYF
TGCGCCAGCAGCCCGGTTGGGACAGGGGATTACGAGCAGTACTTC
>TRBJ1-1|.|.|TRBV9
CASSVAVDQANTEAFF
TGTGCCAGCAGCGTAGCGGTGGATCAGGCGAACACTGAAGCTTTCTTT
>TRBJ1-1|.|.|TRBV29-1
CSVPHGGDTEAFF
TGCAGCGTTCCTCACGGGGGGGACACTGAAGCTTTCTTT
>TRBJ2-1|.|.|TRBV6-1
CATSEQVQDEQFF
TGTGCCACCTCTGAGCAGGTTCAGGATGAGCAGTTCTTC
>TRBJ1-1|TRBD1|.|TRBV11-2
CASSSARQGASKAFF
TGTGCCAGCAGCTCCGCGAGACAGGGGGCTTCCAAAGCTTTCTTT
>TRBJ2-3|TRBD2|once|TRBV9
CASSDQAGADTQYF
TGTGCCAGCAGCGATCAAGCGGGAGCCGATACGCAGTATTTT